This TCR beta chain appears in the sequencing data of a study of blood T cell repertoires in COVID-19 (dated by TCRdb to the early 2020s). In terms of the full investigation: Samples from collaborators originated in the United States, Italy and Spain and spanned both the acute and convalescent phases of COVID-19. The material from the prospective study consisted of cDNA or gDNA derived from T cells, B-cell-depleted T cells, or PBMCs. Subjects who had been exposed to COVID-19, were actively infected with it, or had recovered from it provided the deeply sampled blood TCRbeta repertoires that made up the dataset. The repertoires were released in a freely available public database meant as a resource for research on the immune response to SARS-CoV-2. The samples were drawn from the first 160 participants of the ongoing ImmuneRACE study and from 950 to 1,500 subjects provided by 6 global collaborators. Sample metadata almost always included a de-identified subject ID, COVID-19 status, age in years and sex. Where available, HLA class I and class II types were taken from metadata supplied by the sample provider and were not determined by assay-based typing. General findings and caveats noted by the study authors: The amount of clinical and demographic metadata varied by source and participant and was provided uncurated.

This clone was detected a few times. Its antigen is still unknown. Per-base qualities were not stored, and no clone one base away is much larger. The collaborating institutions used their own protocols to collect whole blood in K2EDTA tubes. For TCRbeta analysis, collaborator samples were shipped as frozen whole blood, as isolated PBMCs, or as DNA extracted from either sample type. The germline V gene encodes CDR1 SQVTM and CDR2 ANQGSEA. The CDR3, cysteine through phenylalanine, is 12 amino acids long. This entry keeps only the CDR3 DNA: 36 bases, framed from base 1. Relative to germline, V is 4 bases shorter and J is 4 bases shorter, with 10 bases between their ends. The immunoSEQ Assay, a bias-controlled multiplex PCR, was used to amplify TCRbeta CDR3 regions from genomic DNA. Concerning the study's data processing: Within the assay, amplification of reference gene primers was used to estimate how many nucleated cells each sample contained. To quantify the absolute abundance of each unique TCRbeta CDR3 rearrangement, sequence reads were collapsed and filtered. For each sample, productive Simpson clonality was calculated by taking the square root of Simpson's diversity index across productive rearrangements. TCRdb took this table from immuneACCESS and kept in-frame rearrangements with V and J called. Such tables lack part of the clones; where checked against another copy, unresolved V genes explain under half of the gap, and the rest is unexplained. V and J calls and clone size come straight from that table; D and trimming were deduced from the DNA. In this sample the table shows approximately 70,000 clones, over 70% of which occur a single time. The ten biggest clones cover under 3% of the sample.

Material for sequencing was peripheral blood. The clonotype originates from an elderly man with active or convalescent COVID-19. The rearrangement combines TRBV29-1 with TRBJ2-5; a tentative D call is TRBD2 (5 bases match). The nucleotide sequence is TGCAGCGTTGTTGCAGGAGGAGAGACCCAGTACTTC. This translates into CSVVAGGETQYF.